A single sample gave rise to the 21 T cell receptor beta chains below, sequenced in a study of blood T cell repertoires in COVID-19. Here immunoSEQ multiplex PCR was the method, and the copy in TCRdb shows in-frame clones only, minus some. The table records over 250,000 clones, roughly 90% of them present only once. Sequenced material: peripheral blood. These receptors originate from a woman aged 55 to 70 with acute or convalescent COVID-19.

V gene TRBV5-1 combines with J gene TRBJ2-1; perhaps TRBD2 as D (6 bases). V was shortened by 4 bases and J by 9 bases, with 14 bases between the two germline ends. The CDR3 is 13 amino acids. Germline V lookup: CDR1 SGHRS, CDR2 YFSETQ. DNA of the CDR3: TGCGCCAGCAGCAAGGAGGGTGCGGGTGAGCAGTTCTTC. Protein: CASSKEGAGEQFF.

The chain couples TRBV5-1 to TRBJ1-1, with 8 bases matching TRBD1. V lost 1 base and J lost 0; bases outside the gene matches: 2. This CDR3 comprises 15 residues. Germline V gene sequence: CDR1 SGHRS, CDR2 YFSETQ. CDR3 sequence (DNA): TGCGCCAGCAGCTTGTGGGACAGGATGAACACTGAAGCTTTCTTT. Translation: CASSLWDRMNTEAFF.

The chain employs TRBV28 and TRBJ1-6, with 7 bases that match TRBD1. The CDR3 runs to 14 residues. V was pared by 4 bases and J by 7 bases, with 4 bases of the junction left unmatched. CDR1 MDHEN and CDR2 SYDVKM come from the germline V gene. The CDR3 sequence is CASSSTGYNSPLHF. In DNA, the CDR3 is TGTGCCAGCAGTTCGACAGGGTACAATTCACCCCTCCACTTT.

The chain uses TRBV7-6 and TRBJ2-2; 11 bases line up with TRBD1. Looked up from germline, CDR1 is SGHVS and CDR2 is FNYEAQ. This CDR3 has 14 residues. After removal of 5 bases from V and 6 bases from J, the junction contained 2 bases not matched to a gene. Here the CDR3 reads CASSLDRGPGELFF. CDR3 coding DNA: TGTGCCAGCAGCCTGGACAGGGGGCCCGGGGAGCTGTTTTTT.

The gene calls are TRBV3-1 (or the pseudogene TRBV3-2) and TRBJ2-7; 7 positions match TRBD1. V shed 4 bases, J shed 2 bases, and the junction held 8 bases outside the gene matches. The CDR3 contains 15 residues. CDR1 is LGHDT and CDR2 is YNNKEL in the germline V gene (reference sequence). The CDR3 DNA follows: TGTGCCAGCAGCCCAACTATGGGACAGACCTACGAGCAGTACTTC. Translated, it gives CASSPTMGQTYEQYF.

The rearrangement links TRBV4-2 to TRBJ1-2; D perhaps matches TRBD1 (5 bases). The ends were cut back, 1 base at V and 8 bases at J, with 14 bases in the middle. This CDR3 is 14 amino acids long. Germline CDR1 and CDR2: LGHNA and YNFKEQ. The CDR3 bases are TGTGCCAGCAGCCAAGGGGCCGGAGGGGACGGCTACACCTTC. Protein sequence: CASSQGAGGDGYTF.

The chain uses TRBV7-9 and TRBJ1-5; 8 bases match TRBD1. V lost 3 bases, J lost 0 bases, and 10 bases stayed unmatched. The CDR3 totals 18 residues. The germline gives CDR1 SEHNR, CDR2 FQNEAQ (reference sequence). The CDR3 DNA sequence: TGTGCCAGCAGCTTGACAGGGGCTCTGTATGATAGCAATCAGCCCCAGCATTTT. It encodes CASSLTGALYDSNQPQHF.

The CDR3 bases are TGTGCCAGCAGTTTAAGGCTAGCGTCCGCCTACGAGCAGTACTTC. Amino acids: CASSLRLASAYEQYF. The chain carries TRBV28 and TRBJ2-7, with D maybe TRBD2 (6 bases). Trimming stripped 2 bases from V and 2 bases from J, with 13 bases between. The CDR3 length is 15 residues. Germline lookup yields CDR1 MDHEN and CDR2 SYDVKM.

The V call is TRBV5-6, the J call TRBJ2-5; 11 bases line up with TRBD2. The CDR3 runs 15 residues. The ends lost 4 bases at V and 4 bases at J; junction bases unmatched: 6. Germline CDR1 reads SGHDT; CDR2 reads YYEEEE. The CDR3 spells CASSPTSGSVETQYF. The CDR3 DNA sequence: TGTGCCAGCAGCCCTACTAGCGGGAGTGTAGAGACCCAGTACTTC. Looking up the rest from reference TRBV5-6 and TRBJ2-5 gives the full variable domain: DAGVTQSPTHLIKTRGQQVTLRCSPKSGHDTVSWYQQALGQGPQFIFQYYEEEERQRGNFPDRFSGHQFPNYSSELNVNALLLGDSALYLCASSPTSGSVETQYFGPGTRLLVL.

This chain uses TRBV5-6 with TRBJ1-2; 9 nucleotides line up with TRBD1. Germline CDR1 and CDR2: SGHDT and YYEEEE. The CDR3 has 14 amino acids. Trimming cost V 4 bases and J 13 bases; bases outside gene matches: 14. CDR3 DNA sequence: TGTGCCAGCAGCCCCCGGGACAGGGCTTTCTCAAGCACCTTC. Amino acids: CASSPRDRAFSSTF.

The chain combines TRBV7-2 with TRBJ2-1, with a weak D call TRBD2 (6 bases). Germline V gene sequence: CDR1 SGHTA, CDR2 FQGNSA. The CDR3 spans 13 residues. V shed 0 bases and J shed 9 bases, with 9 bases lying between them. The CDR3 reads CASSLASGFEQFF. The CDR3 coding sequence is TGTGCCAGCAGCTTAGCTAGCGGATTTGAGCAGTTCTTC.

V and J are TRBV30 and TRBJ1-1; a weak D match, TRBD1 (6 bases). This CDR3 has 13 residues. From germline, CDR1 is GTSNPN and CDR2 SVGIG (reference sequence). The V end was cut by 3 bases, the J end by 5 bases, with 13 bases between. CDR3 residues: CAWRGGRKTEAFF. CDR3 bases: TGTGCCTGGAGAGGGGGAAGGAAAACTGAAGCTTTCTTT.

The rearrangement links TRBV6-2 or TRBV6-3 to TRBJ1-1; no reliable D call. This CDR3 region has 13 residues. Germline CDR1 reads MNHEY; CDR2 reads SVGEGT. V lost 4 bases and J lost 1, with 7 bases in between. The CDR3 DNA reads TGTGCCAGCAGTTTTGGGCCGAACACTGAAGCTTTCTTT. Encoded protein: CASSFGPNTEAFF.

The chain links TRBV27 to TRBJ2-3, with TRBD2 identical over 10 bases. Germline V CDR1 and CDR2: MNHEY, SMNVEV (reference sequence). V lost 0 bases, J lost 3 bases, and 3 bases stayed unmatched. There are 16 residues in the CDR3. CDR3 nucleotide sequence: TGTGCCAGCAGTTTATCTCTAGCGGGAGTAACAGATACGCAGTATTTT. It specifies CASSLSLAGVTDTQYF.

The rearrangement links TRBV28 to TRBJ1-4; 8 bases are a match to TRBD1. Losses at the gene ends were 7 bases for V and 5 bases for J; bases not matched to a gene: 9. This CDR3 has 15 amino acids. Germline CDR1 reads MDHEN; CDR2 reads SYDVKM. The CDR3 reads CASTSYRGRNEKLFF. The CDR3 DNA is TGTGCCAGCACCTCCTACAGGGGGAGGAATGAAAAACTGTTTTTT.

The genes are TRBV27 and TRBJ1-2; 8 nucleotides align to TRBD1. J gave up 6 bases and V 0 bases, and 12 bases lay outside the gene matches. Germline CDR1 is MNHEY and CDR2 is SMNVEV (reference sequence). The CDR3 runs to 17 residues. CDR3 coding DNA: TGTGCCAGCAGTTTATCCCCCTTCCCGGGACAGGAAGATGGCTACACCTTC. Protein: CASSLSPFPGQEDGYTF.

This clone was seen only once. At the DNA level, this CDR3 is encoded by other sequences in the same sample as well. The chain recombines TRBV7-2 with TRBJ2-1; maybe TRBD2 (5 bases). Between the trimmed V and J ends, which lost 3 bases and 0 bases, there was a span of 9 bases. Germline CDR1 reads SGHTA; CDR2 reads FQGNSA. The CDR3 runs 15 residues. CDR3: CASSLAEGSYNEQFF. The CDR3 region has the DNA TGTGCCAGCAGCTTGGCCGAGGGCTCCTACAATGAGCAGTTCTTC. Using reference TRBV7-2 and TRBJ2-1 for the parts outside the CDR3, the full variable domain is GAGVSQSPSNKVTEKGKDVELRCDPISGHTALYWYRQSLGQGLEFLIYFQGNSAPDKSGLPSDRFSAERTGGSVSTLTIQRTQQEDSAVYLCASSLAEGSYNEQFFGPGTRLTVL.

This clone was recorded a few times. This rearrangement joins TRBV5-1 to TRBJ2-3, with a tentative D call TRBD2 (6 bases). The CDR3 totals 15 residues. Looked up from germline, CDR1 is SGHRS and CDR2 is YFSETQ. Trimming took 4 bases from V and 2 from J, leaving 14 bases between them. CDR3: CASSQIAVYTDTQYF. The CDR3, as DNA: TGCGCCAGCAGCCAAATAGCGGTCTACACAGATACGCAGTATTTT.

The CDR3 sequence is CASRYSGVNTEAFF. In nucleotides, the CDR3 is TGTGCCAGCAGATATTCGGGGGTTAACACTGAAGCTTTCTTT. The V gene is TRBV27, the J gene TRBJ1-1, with a tentative D call TRBD1 (5 bases). The CDR3 runs to 14 residues. V was pared by 6 bases and J by 2 bases, with 13 bases between. Per germline, CDR1 MNHEY and CDR2 SMNVEV (reference sequence).

The chain recombines TRBV11-2 with TRBJ1-2; D unresolved. Germline loops: CDR1 SGHAT, CDR2 FQNNGV. This CDR3 comprises 15 residues. V dropped 0 bases and J dropped 6 bases, with 14 bases sitting between them. The CDR3 reads CASSLDRRTRDGYTF. The DNA of the CDR3 is TGTGCCAGCAGCTTAGATCGGCGTACACGGGATGGCTACACCTTC.

The CDR3 nucleotides read TGCGCCAGCAGCCCAATTGGGCTAGCGGTCACCAATGAGCAGTTCTTC. This encodes CASSPIGLAVTNEQFF. The J gene is TRBJ2-1, the V gene TRBV4-1; 7 nucleotides align to TRBD2. Germline trimming cut 4 bases from V and 6 bases from J; bases unmatched to any gene: 12. CDR1 and CDR2 (germline): MGHRA, YSYEKL. This CDR3 spans 16 amino acids.